Shown below are 27 T cell receptor beta chains from a single sample sequenced in a study of blood T cell repertoires in COVID-19. Profiled with immunoSEQ multiplex PCR; TCRdb holds only in-frame clones, not every one. The data show more than 300,000 clones, approximately 90% seen once. Sequencing was done on a sample of PBMCs or T cells enriched from blood (not recorded which). These receptors were obtained from a woman aged 18-30 years who had recovered from COVID-19.

The chain uses TRBV7-3 and TRBJ2-3, with 9 bases that match TRBD2. This CDR3 is built from 14 residues. The J segment lost 2 bases and the V segment lost 5 bases, leaving 2 bases of the junction unmatched. Germline CDR1 SGHTA, CDR2 FQGTGA. CDR3 in DNA: TGTGCCAGCAGCGAGCGGGGGGTCACAGATACGCAGTATTTT. Amino acids: CASSERGVTDTQYF.

This chain uses TRBV5-1 with TRBJ1-2, with D unresolved. Trimming stripped 0 bases from V and 4 bases from J, with 10 bases between. The CDR3 has 14 residues. Germline values: CDR1 SGHRS, CDR2 YFSETQ. The CDR3 spells CASSLASVVYGYTF. The CDR3, as DNA: TGCGCCAGCAGCTTGGCCTCGGTAGTCTATGGCTACACCTTC.

The chain has TRBV5-4 and TRBJ2-6, with 9 bases aligning to TRBD1. CDR3 size: 17 residues. Germline CDR1 reads SGHNT; CDR2 reads YYREEE (reference sequence). The V segment lost 2 bases and the J segment 2 bases; nucleotides outside the gene matches: 5. The CDR3: CASSFDRGGTGANVLTF. The DNA for the CDR3 is TGTGCCAGCAGCTTTGACAGGGGGGGAACTGGGGCCAACGTCCTGACTTTC.

The rearrangement joins TRBV5-1 to TRBJ2-7; 8 bases align to TRBD1. V lost 1 base to trimming and J lost 0 bases; unmatched junction nucleotides: 3. CDR3 length: 15 amino acids. CDR1 and CDR2 from the germline V gene are SGHRS and YFSETQ. CDR3 nucleotides: TGCGCCAGCAGCTTGTCCCAGGGGGCCTCCTACGAGCAGTACTTC. Its protein is CASSLSQGASYEQYF.

Here the CDR3 DNA reads TGTGCCAGCAGCGGCCAAGACGGGAGGGAAAAACTGTTTTTT. It yields the protein CASSGQDGREKLFF. The rearrangement links TRBV9 to TRBJ1-4; no clear D. Trimming pared 3 bases from V and 8 bases from J, leaving 14 bases between. Germline CDR1 SGDLS, CDR2 YYNGEE. This CDR3 contains 14 residues.

The rearrangement links TRBV9 to TRBJ2-5; 11 bases line up with TRBD2. The trim removed 0 bases at V and 4 bases at J, leaving 5 bases unmatched. CDR1 is SGDLS and CDR2 is YYNGEE in the germline V gene. The CDR3 runs 16 residues. The CDR3 sequence is CASSVAASGGRETQYF. CDR3 DNA: TGTGCCAGCAGCGTAGCGGCTAGCGGGGGGAGAGAGACCCAGTACTTC. Full variable domain (outside the CDR3, taken from reference TRBV9 and TRBJ2-5): DSGVTQTPKHLITATGQRVTLRCSPRSGDLSVYWYQQSLDQGLQFLIQYYNGEERAKGNILERFSAQQFPDLHSELNLSSLELGDSALYFCASSVAASGGRETQYFGPGTRLLVL.

The rearrangement links TRBV6-1 to TRBJ1-1; possibly TRBD1 for D (5 bases). The germline V gene has CDR1 MNHNS and CDR2 SASEGT. This CDR3 region has 16 residues. V lost 4 bases and J 3 bases, leaving 18 bases between the germline ends. The CDR3 protein is CASSAEGLGYHTEAFF. The CDR3, as DNA: TGTGCCAGCAGTGCGGAGGGGCTTGGGTATCACACTGAAGCTTTCTTT.

This clone was detected once. V is TRBV7-6 and J is TRBJ2-7, with 7 bases fitting TRBD1. The germline V gene has CDR1 SGHVS and CDR2 FNYEAQ. CDR3 length: 14 residues. The V gene end was trimmed by 0 bases and the J gene end by 2 bases; junction bases not matched to a gene: 1. CDR3 region: CASSLADRTYEQYF. As DNA, the CDR3 is TGTGCCAGCAGCTTAGCGGACAGGACCTACGAGCAGTACTTC.

The gene calls are TRBV3-1 (or the pseudogene TRBV3-2) and TRBJ2-5; 7 nucleotides match TRBD1. Germline V gene data show CDR1 as LGHDT and CDR2 as YNNKEL (reference sequence). CDR3 length: 15 amino acids. V dropped 1 base and J dropped 0; count of bases not matched to a gene: 2. CDR3 residues: CASSQVGTDQETQYF. CDR3 nucleotide sequence: TGTGCCAGCAGCCAAGTTGGGACAGACCAAGAGACCCAGTACTTC.

The rearrangement links TRBV23-1 to TRBJ1-1; 8 bases map to TRBD1. TRBV23-1 is noted as an ORF with a role that remains uncertain. V shed 4 bases, J shed 2 bases, and the junction held 24 bases outside the gene matches. This CDR3 has 21 amino acids. The DNA for the CDR3 is TGCGCCAGCAGTCCCAGGGGCCCCCCCCCGACAGGGGCCTCTTCAAACACTGAAGCTTTCTTT. Encoded protein: CASSPRGPPPTGASSNTEAFF.

About this clone: Other DNA sequences in the sample encode the same CDR3. V is TRBV29-1 and J is TRBJ1-2, with TRBD1 matching 7 bases. This CDR3 contains 12 residues. The V segment lost 1 base and the J segment 4 bases; nucleotides outside the gene matches: 0. CDR1 and CDR2 (germline): SQVTM, ANQGSEA. CDR3 coding DNA: TGCAGCGTTGAAGGGGACAGCTATGGCTACACCTTC. As protein: CSVEGDSYGYTF. Using reference TRBV29-1 and TRBJ1-2 for the parts outside the CDR3, the full variable domain is SAVISQKPSRDICQRGTSLTIQCQVDSQVTMMFWYRQQPGQSLTLIATANQGSEATYESGFVIDKFPISRPNLTFSTLTVSNMSPEDSSIYLCSVEGDSYGYTFGSGTRLTVV.

The chain employs TRBV2 and TRBJ1-5, with a tentative D call TRBD1 (5 bases). This CDR3 has 12 amino acids. The ends were cut back, 2 bases at V and 11 bases at J, with 10 bases in the middle. The germline V gene has CDR1 SNHLY and CDR2 FYNNEI. CDR3 protein: CASSERGGTQHF. The CDR3, as DNA: TGTGCCAGCAGTGAACGTGGGGGGACCCAGCATTTT.

This clone was detected a few times. The chain recombines TRBV3-1 (or the pseudogene TRBV3-2) with TRBJ1-2; 9 bases map to TRBD1. The CDR3 totals 15 residues. Germline V gene sequence: CDR1 LGHDT, CDR2 YNNKEL (reference sequence). Losses at the gene ends were 3 bases for V and 7 bases for J; bases not matched to a gene: 9. CDR3 nucleotides: TGTGCCAGCAGCCAGAACAGGGGGCGAGGTGGTGGCTACACCTTC. It encodes CASSQNRGRGGGYTF.

This chain joins TRBV12-5 and TRBJ1-2, with 8 bases fitting TRBD1. The germline gives CDR1 LGHNT, CDR2 FRNRAP. The CDR3 has 15 amino acids. The V gene end was trimmed by 0 bases and the J gene end by 4 bases; junction bases not matched to a gene: 4. Here the CDR3 reads CASGLVGQDPYGYTF. CDR3 DNA: TGTGCTAGTGGTTTGGTGGGACAGGACCCCTATGGCTACACCTTC.

This chain links TRBV6-5 with TRBJ2-7; a possible D gene is TRBD2 (5 bases). The germline V and J ends were trimmed by 0 bases and 4 bases, with 13 bases remaining between them. There are 15 residues in the CDR3. Germline V gene data show CDR1 as MNHEY and CDR2 as SVGAGI. CDR3 coding DNA: TGTGCCAGCAGTTACTCGACGGGGTCCCCTTACGAGCAGTACTTC. This sequence encodes CASSYSTGSPYEQYF.

This chain uses TRBV14 with TRBJ2-7; no clear D. Between the trimmed V and J ends, which lost 4 bases and 5 bases, there was a span of 18 bases. There are 15 residues in the CDR3. Germline CDR1 is SGHDN and CDR2 is FVKESK. CDR3 in amino acids: CASSRSPLGYHEQYF. The CDR3, as DNA: TGTGCCAGCAGCCGATCACCCCTCGGGTACCACGAGCAGTACTTC.

The CDR3 here is CASSVGTRAQGYTF. Written as DNA, the CDR3 is TGCGCCAGCAGCGTGGGGACAAGGGCGCAGGGCTACACCTTC. The genes are TRBV5-1 and TRBJ1-2, with D maybe TRBD1 (6 bases). The germline V gene encodes CDR1 SGHRS and CDR2 YFSETQ. The CDR3 has 14 amino acids. Trimming shortened V by 4 bases and J by 8 bases, and 18 bases separated the two germline ends.

This clone was found once. This CDR3 is also generated by other DNA sequences in the sample. Written as DNA, the CDR3 is TGTGCCAGCTCACCGGGACAGGGAGTGGGCTACACCTTC. Translated: CASSPGQGVGYTF. The V gene is TRBV18, the J gene TRBJ1-2; 9 bases line up with TRBD1. CDR1 is KGHSH, CDR2 LQKENI, per germline. The ends lost 3 bases at V and 8 bases at J; junction bases unmatched: 4. This CDR3 contains 13 residues.

As to this clone: Other DNA sequences in this specimen translate into the identical CDR3. The chain has TRBV6-5 and TRBJ1-2; weak D call: TRBD1 (6 bases). CDR3 size: 13 residues. Germline V CDR1 and CDR2: MNHEY, SVGAGI. Trimming stripped 0 bases from V and 6 bases from J, with 8 bases between. The CDR3 DNA follows: TGTGCCAGCAGTTACTCGAGACAGGATGGCTACACCTTC. It encodes CASSYSRQDGYTF.

The chain employs TRBV18 and TRBJ1-4; tentatively, D is TRBD1 (6 bases). Germline V CDR1 and CDR2: KGHSH, LQKENI. V was cut by 2 bases and J by 1 base, with 11 bases left in between. This CDR3 is built from 16 residues. The CDR3, as DNA: TGTGCCAGCTCACCAGGCGGGGGCCAAACTAATGAAAAACTGTTTTTT. This gives the protein CASSPGGGQTNEKLFF.

This chain links TRBV2 with TRBJ1-1; 12 nucleotides align to TRBD1. After removal of 2 bases from V and 4 bases from J, the junction contained 11 bases not matched to a gene. CDR1 SNHLY and CDR2 FYNNEI come from the germline V gene. The CDR3 is 18 residues long. CDR3: CASSEIGTGGRYSTEAFF. As DNA, the CDR3 is TGTGCCAGCAGTGAAATTGGGACAGGGGGCCGGTATAGCACTGAAGCTTTCTTT.

The V and J genes are TRBV11-1 and TRBJ2-5; D is unclear. V was cut by 1 base and J by 3 bases, with 6 bases left in between. The CDR3 contains 13 residues. Germline V gives CDR1 SGHAT, CDR2 FQDESV (reference sequence). CDR3: CASSLEAKETQYF. The DNA of the CDR3 is TGTGCCAGCAGCTTAGAAGCGAAAGAGACCCAGTACTTC.

This clone was picked up a small number of times. V is TRBV10-3 and J is TRBJ1-1; D not certain. From germline, CDR1 is ENHRY and CDR2 SYGVKD. The CDR3 is 13 residues long. V gave up 4 bases and J gave up 3 bases, with 9 bases separating them. The chain's CDR3 is CAISVREDTEAFF. Here the CDR3 DNA reads TGTGCCATCAGTGTGCGGGAGGACACTGAAGCTTTCTTT.

The V call is TRBV10-3, the J call TRBJ2-3; 9 bases align to TRBD1. CDR3 length: 16 amino acids. J lost 5 bases, V lost 6 bases, and 12 bases had no gene match. Germline V CDR1 and CDR2: ENHRY, SYGVKD. In DNA form, the CDR3 reads TGTGCCATCAGCCCTTGGGACAGGGTGGGCTTAGATACGCAGTATTTT. It encodes CAISPWDRVGLDTQYF.

The chain couples TRBV9 to TRBJ1-1; TRBD1 agrees at 7 bases. Trimming at V came to 2 bases and at J to 4 bases, leaving 5 bases not matched to a gene. The V gene's germline CDR1 is SGDLS and CDR2 YYNGEE. The CDR3 is 14 amino acids. The CDR3, as DNA: TGTGCCAGCAGCGTCAAGTCAGGGGGCACTGAAGCTTTCTTT. This gives the protein CASSVKSGGTEAFF.

The rearrangement joins TRBV19 to TRBJ1-5, with 8 bases that match TRBD1. The germline V gene has CDR1 LNHDA and CDR2 SQIVND (reference sequence). Trimming removed 5 bases from V and 3 bases from J; junction bases left unmatched: 6. The CDR3 contains 15 residues. CDR3 nucleotide sequence: TGTGCCAGTAGTGCGGGACAGGTACACAATCAGCCCCAGCATTTT. Translating it yields CASSAGQVHNQPQHF.

The rearrangement links TRBV9 to TRBJ1-1; D not resolved. Germline values: CDR1 SGDLS, CDR2 YYNGEE. V lost 4 bases and J lost 3, with 10 bases in between. This CDR3 region has 13 residues. The CDR3 here is CASSPPRDTEAFF. DNA of the CDR3: TGTGCCAGCAGCCCCCCGAGGGACACTGAAGCTTTCTTT.